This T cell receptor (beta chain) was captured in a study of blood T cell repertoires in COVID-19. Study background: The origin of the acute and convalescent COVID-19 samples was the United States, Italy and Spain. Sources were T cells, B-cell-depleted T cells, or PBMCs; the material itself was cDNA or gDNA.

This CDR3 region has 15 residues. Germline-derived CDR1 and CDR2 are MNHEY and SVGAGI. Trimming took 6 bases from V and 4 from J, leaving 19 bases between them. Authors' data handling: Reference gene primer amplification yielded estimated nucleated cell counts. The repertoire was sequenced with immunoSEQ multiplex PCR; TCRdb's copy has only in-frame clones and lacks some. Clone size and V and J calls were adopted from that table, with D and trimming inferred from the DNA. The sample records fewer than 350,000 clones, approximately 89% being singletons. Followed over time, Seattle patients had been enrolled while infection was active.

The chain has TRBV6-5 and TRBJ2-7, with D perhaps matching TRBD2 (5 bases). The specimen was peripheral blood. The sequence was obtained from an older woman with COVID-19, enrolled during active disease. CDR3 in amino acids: CASRGNPSGVYEQYF. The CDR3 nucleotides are TGTGCCAGCAGGGGGAATCCCTCCGGGGTTTACGAGCAGTACTTC.